What follows are 6 T cell receptor beta chains derived from one specimen sequenced in a study of technical replicates of blood from a few donors (dated by TCRdb to between 2016 and 2019). Receptors were amplified or captured by the immunoSEQ multiplex PCR assay. Here the immuneACCESS table is served through TCRdb, limited to in-frame sequences with V and J called. Missing clones are a known gap in these copies; in checked studies unresolved V genes cover under half, and the rest lacks a known reason. The sample data list fewer than 100,000 clones, and about 95% of these were observed just once. The ten most abundant clones make up over 0.25% of the sample. Sample: T cells isolated from PBMCs. The receptors shown here come from a human donor in good health.

The chain joins TRBV12-5 to TRBJ2-2; a weak D match, TRBD2 (6 bases). The CDR3 length is 21 residues. Trimming cost V 0 bases and J 0 bases, with 23 bases left between them. Germline V gene lookup returns CDR1 LGHNT and CDR2 FRNRAP. This CDR3 is CASGLVLEGLTYLANTGELFF. In DNA form, the CDR3 reads TGTGCTAGTGGTTTGGTACTGGAGGGGCTGACTTACCTCGCGAACACCGGGGAGCTGTTTTTT.

The V and J genes are TRBV30 and TRBJ1-3; 8 bases fit TRBD1. V gave up 7 bases and J gave up 3 bases; unmatched junction bases: 8. From germline, CDR1 is GTSNPN and CDR2 SVGIG (reference sequence). The CDR3 loop spans 14 amino acids. CDR3 nucleotides: TGTGCCTCAGAGACAGGGGTCATTGGAAACACCATATATTTT. It is translated as CASETGVIGNTIYF.

The chain is built from TRBV5-1 and TRBJ1-1; D is possibly TRBD1 (6 bases). The germline V gene encodes CDR1 SGHRS and CDR2 YFSETQ. The V gene lost 2 bases and the J gene lost 2 bases, with 10 bases spanning the gap. CDR3 length equals 14 residues. The CDR3 region is CASSLGQPNTEAFF. DNA for the CDR3: TGCGCCAGCAGCTTAGGACAGCCTAACACTGAAGCTTTCTTT.

The J gene is TRBJ2-2, the V gene TRBV5-1, with 13 bases aligning to TRBD2. From germline, CDR1 is SGHRS and CDR2 YFSETQ. The CDR3 loop spans 17 amino acids. After removal of 3 bases from V and 4 bases from J, the junction contained 6 bases not matched to a gene. Here the CDR3 reads CASSSLAGGPRTGELFF. The CDR3 DNA sequence: TGCGCCAGCAGCTCACTAGCGGGAGGGCCTCGCACCGGGGAGCTGTTTTTT.

The V call is TRBV2, the J call TRBJ2-7; 7 nucleotides match TRBD2. Germline assignment: CDR1 SNHLY and CDR2 FYNNEI. V shed 4 bases, J shed 3 bases, and the junction held 6 bases outside the gene matches. The CDR3 contains 14 residues. The CDR3 region has the DNA TGTGCCAGCAGTGTTCTAGCGGAAAACTACGAGCAGTACTTC. The encoded protein is CASSVLAENYEQYF.

The rearrangement links TRBV5-6 to TRBJ2-3, with 8 nucleotides matching TRBD1. Germline lookup yields CDR1 SGHDT and CDR2 YYEEEE. The CDR3 has 14 residues. Trimming took 3 bases from V and 1 from J; bases not matched to a gene: 1. The CDR3 loop reads CASSSGQGTDTQYF. The CDR3 DNA is TGTGCCAGCAGCTCGGGACAGGGCACAGATACGCAGTATTTT.